The next 31 T cell receptor beta chains were all read from a single sample in a study of OX40 agonist ivuxolimab in advanced cancers. Data came from immunoSEQ multiplex PCR; TCRdb stores just in-frame clones and leaves some out. The sample holds 40,000 to 50,000 clones, around 90% seen once. The sample in question was CD4+ or CD8+ T cells sorted from blood, obtained in a trial of the OX40 agonist ivuxolimab. All receptors come from an adult with an advanced solid tumor such as melanoma, head and neck, liver or kidney cancer.

There are a few counts of this clone. The rearrangement joins TRBV9 to TRBJ1-4; 8 positions agree with TRBD1. Germline values: CDR1 SGDLS, CDR2 YYNGEE. Germline trimming cut 0 bases from V and 8 bases from J; bases unmatched to any gene: 6. This CDR3 is built from 15 residues. CDR3 DNA: TGTGCCAGCAGCGTAGCCAGGGGGCGAAGGGAAAAACTGTTTTTT. It encodes CASSVARGRREKLFF. Full variable domain (outside the CDR3, taken from reference TRBV9 and TRBJ1-4): DSGVTQTPKHLITATGQRVTLRCSPRSGDLSVYWYQQSLDQGLQFLIQYYNGEERAKGNILERFSAQQFPDLHSELNLSSLELGDSALYFCASSVARGRREKLFFGSGTQLSVL.

The chain carries TRBV7-2 and TRBJ2-1; 10 bases match TRBD2. Germline CDR1 is SGHTA and CDR2 is FQGNSA. The CDR3 runs to 15 residues. Losses at the gene ends were 5 bases for V and 7 bases for J; bases not matched to a gene: 8. The DNA for the CDR3 is TGTGCCAGCAGCCCCAGCGGGGGGGCTAGGAATGAGCAGTTCTTC. Protein sequence: CASSPSGGARNEQFF.

This rearrangement joins TRBV11-3 to TRBJ2-1; 9 positions agree with TRBD1. The germline gives CDR1 SGHNT, CDR2 YENEEA. V trimming: 8 bases; J trimming: 10 bases; junction bases outside the gene matches: 12. There are 14 residues in the CDR3. CDR3 residues: CASSETGGSGEQFF. The CDR3 DNA reads as TGTGCCAGCTCCGAGACAGGGGGGTCAGGGGAGCAGTTCTTC.

The gene calls are TRBV30 and TRBJ2-5; D ambiguous. Germline V CDR1 and CDR2: GTSNPN, SVGIG (reference sequence). The CDR3 contains 12 residues. V lost 0 bases, J lost 5 bases, and 7 bases lay in between. The CDR3 nucleotides read TGTGCCTGGAGTGTAAGTGCCGAGACCCAGTACTTC. It is translated as CAWSVSAETQYF.

The genes are TRBV11-2 and TRBJ2-5; D not resolved. The ends were cut back, 4 bases at V and 2 bases at J, with 11 bases in the middle. This CDR3 is 14 amino acids long. CDR1 SGHAT and CDR2 FQNNGV come from the germline V gene. The CDR3 is CASSSLGGQETQYF. Written as DNA, the CDR3 is TGTGCCAGCAGCTCTCTCGGCGGACAAGAGACCCAGTACTTC.

The chain joins TRBV5-1 to TRBJ2-1; TRBD1 matches at 9 bases. CDR1 is SGHRS and CDR2 is YFSETQ in the germline V gene. V lost 2 bases to trimming and J lost 4 bases; unmatched junction nucleotides: 1. The CDR3 is 14 amino acids. The CDR3 reads CASSFGQGYNEQFF. CDR3 bases: TGCGCCAGCAGCTTCGGACAGGGGTACAATGAGCAGTTCTTC.

This chain links TRBV6-1 with TRBJ1-3; possibly TRBD1 for D (5 bases). CDR1 is MNHNS, CDR2 SASEGT, per germline. The CDR3 covers 15 residues. Trimming took 6 bases from V and 3 from J, leaving 15 bases between them. The CDR3 reads CASRNSGLGGNTIYF. The CDR3 nucleotides are TGTGCCAGCAGAAATTCAGGGTTAGGTGGAAACACCATATATTTT.

This chain connects TRBV10-3 to TRBJ2-1; 10 bases line up with TRBD2. From germline, CDR1 is ENHRY and CDR2 SYGVKD. V dropped 0 bases and J dropped 3; count of bases not matched to a gene: 2. The CDR3 runs 16 residues. CDR3 protein: CAISESGTSDYNEQFF. DNA for the CDR3: TGTGCCATCAGTGAGTCAGGGACTAGCGACTACAATGAGCAGTTCTTC.

This clone has a handful of counts. The J gene is TRBJ1-2, the V gene TRBV6-5; 7 bases align to TRBD1. CDR1 and CDR2 from the germline V gene are MNHEY and SVGAGI. The V and J ends lost 6 bases and 5 bases, in that order; junction bases with no gene match: 6. CDR3 length: 13 residues. As DNA, the CDR3 is TGTGCCAGCAGCCGTACGACAGGGTATGGCTACACCTTC. Translating gives CASSRTTGYGYTF.

The chain is built from TRBV25-1 and TRBJ1-4, with TRBD1 identical over 8 bases. Germline V gene sequence: CDR1 MGHDK, CDR2 SYGVNS. After removal of 7 bases from V and 8 bases from J, the junction contained 6 bases not matched to a gene. This CDR3 has 13 residues. The CDR3 DNA follows: TGTGCCAGCAATTTACAGGGGGGAGAAAAACTGTTTTTT. As protein: CASNLQGGEKLFF.

The V and J genes are TRBV5-1 and TRBJ2-7; TRBD1 agrees at 12 bases. This CDR3 is built from 15 residues. The germline V gene encodes CDR1 SGHRS and CDR2 YFSETQ. V dropped 4 bases and J dropped 9; count of bases not matched to a gene: 11. The CDR3, as DNA: TGCGCCAGCAGCCCCGCCGGGACAGGGGGCGCAGGGCAGTACTTC. Protein: CASSPAGTGGAGQYF.

In its sample, this clone was seen a few times. This chain connects TRBV15 to TRBJ1-6, with 8 bases identical to TRBD1. The CDR3 totals 15 residues. Germline lookup yields CDR1 LNHNV and CDR2 YYDKDF (reference sequence). Trimming took 2 bases from V and 7 from J; bases not matched to a gene: 4. CDR3 nucleotides: TGTGCCACCAGCAGAACCGGGACAGGAAATTCACCCCTCCACTTT. Amino acid sequence: CATSRTGTGNSPLHF.

This chain joins TRBV29-1 and TRBJ2-3, with a weak D call TRBD2 (5 bases). Trimming took 1 base from V and 6 from J, leaving 11 bases between them. Germline V gene data show CDR1 as SQVTM and CDR2 as ANQGSEA. The CDR3 covers 13 residues. As DNA, the CDR3 is TGCAGCGTTGAAGGGCACGGGGAGGATACGCAGTATTTT. Protein sequence: CSVEGHGEDTQYF.

The V call is TRBV29-1, the J call TRBJ2-3; 7 nucleotides match TRBD2. J gave up 3 bases and V 8 bases, and 5 bases lay outside the gene matches. This CDR3 comprises 12 residues. In germline, CDR1 is SQVTM, CDR2 ANQGSEA. This CDR3 is CSFQLATDTQYF. Written as DNA, the CDR3 is TGCAGCTTTCAACTAGCGACAGATACGCAGTATTTT.

The chain has TRBV19 and TRBJ1-3; D is uncertain. The germline CDR1 and CDR2 sequences are LNHDA and SQIVND (reference sequence). The CDR3 is 15 amino acids. V was shortened by 4 bases and J by 3 bases, with 13 bases between the two germline ends. The CDR3 DNA reads as TGTGCCAGTAGTACCTCGCGGAGTCTTGGAAACACCATATATTTT. It specifies CASSTSRSLGNTIYF. Based on the CDR3 plus reference TRBV19 and TRBJ1-3, the full variable domain is DGGITQSPKYLFRKEGQNVTLSCEQNLNHDAMYWYRQDPGQGLRLIYYSQIVNDFQKGDIAEGYSVSREKKESFPLTVTSAQKNPTAFYLCASSTSRSLGNTIYFGEGSWLTVV.

V gene TRBV10-3 combines with J gene TRBJ1-2; maybe TRBD1 (6 bases). The length of the CDR3 is 16 residues. Looked up from germline, CDR1 is ENHRY and CDR2 is SYGVKD. V was clipped by 5 bases and J by 4 bases, with 20 bases between them. Written as DNA, the CDR3 is TGTGCCATCAGTTCGACCGGGACAACGGAGGCCTATGGCTACACCTTC. It specifies CAISSTGTTEAYGYTF.

DNA of the CDR3: TGCGCCAGCGGGGAGGGGATTGAGCAGTTCTTC. This encodes CASGEGIEQFF. The chain carries TRBV4-3 and TRBJ2-1, with 7 bases matching TRBD2. Germline assignment: CDR1 LGHNA and CDR2 YSLEER. CDR3 size: 11 residues. J gave up 9 bases and V 8 bases, and 4 bases lay outside the gene matches.

This chain connects TRBV7-2 to TRBJ1-3; 8 bases map to TRBD1. The CDR3 is 15 residues long. Germline CDR1 reads SGHTA; CDR2 reads FQGNSA. J gave up 4 bases and V 4 bases, and 6 bases lay outside the gene matches. CDR3: CASSSQGASGNTIYF. CDR3 sequence (DNA): TGTGCCAGCAGCTCCCAGGGGGCGTCCGGAAACACCATATATTTT.

The chain has TRBV2 and TRBJ2-7, with 9 bases identical to TRBD1. Germline V gene data show CDR1 as SNHLY and CDR2 as FYNNEI. The CDR3 totals 15 residues. The ends lost 2 bases at V and 3 bases at J; junction bases unmatched: 5. CDR3 sequence reads: CASSETGTGYYEQYF. The CDR3 DNA reads TGTGCCAGCAGTGAAACCGGGACAGGGTACTACGAGCAGTACTTC.

This chain links TRBV7-2 with TRBJ1-2; a weak D match, TRBD1 (5 bases). The CDR3 covers 19 residues. CDR1 is SGHTA and CDR2 is FQGNSA in the germline V gene. V lost 4 bases and J lost 0, with 24 bases in between. CDR3 loop: CASSSPEGGRGDSNYGYTF. In DNA form, the CDR3 reads TGTGCCAGCAGCTCCCCCGAAGGTGGGAGGGGAGACTCTAACTATGGCTACACCTTC.

The V call is TRBV7-9, the J call TRBJ2-5; 9 bases match TRBD1. This CDR3 is 14 amino acids long. From germline, CDR1 is SEHNR and CDR2 FQNEAQ (reference sequence). With 7 bases clipped from V and 2 bases from J, the junction kept 5 bases outside the gene matches. CDR3 in DNA: TGTGCCAGCACCCACGGGACAGGGCAAGAGACCCAGTACTTC. It codes for CASTHGTGQETQYF. Full variable domain (outside the CDR3, taken from reference TRBV7-9 and TRBJ2-5): DTGVSQNPRHKITKRGQNVTFRCDPISEHNRLYWYRQTLGQGPEFLTYFQNEAQLEKSRLLSDRFSAERPKGSFSTLEIQRTEQGDSAMYLCASTHGTGQETQYFGPGTRLLVL.

This clone was detected once. A read error may produce the germline difference seen at one junction end. V gene TRBV7-7 combines with J gene TRBJ2-5; 13 bases agree with TRBD2. In germline, CDR1 is SSHAT, CDR2 FNYEAQ (reference sequence). This CDR3 comprises 16 residues. The CDR3 DNA is TGTGCTAGCAGCATCAGACTAGCGGGGGGAGGCGAGACCCAGTACTTC. It codes for CASSIRLAGGGETQYF. Looking up the rest from reference TRBV7-7 and TRBJ2-5 gives the full variable domain: GAGVSQSPRYKVTKRGQDVTLRCDPISSHATLYWYQQALGQGPEFLTYFNYEAQPDKSGLPSDRFSAERPEGSISTLTIQRTEQRDSAMYRCASSIRLAGGGETQYFGPGTRLLVL.

The rearrangement links TRBV25-1 to TRBJ2-3, with TRBD1 matching 9 bases. Trimming took 3 bases from V and 2 from J; bases not matched to a gene: 6. This CDR3 region has 16 residues. Germline values: CDR1 MGHDK, CDR2 SYGVNS. The CDR3 sequence: CASSDGRTGVTDTQYF. The CDR3 bases are TGTGCCAGCAGTGATGGAAGGACAGGGGTCACAGATACGCAGTATTTT.

The chain carries TRBV9 and TRBJ2-1; 7 positions match TRBD1. The CDR3 sequence is 13 residues long. Germline V gives CDR1 SGDLS, CDR2 YYNGEE. Trimming removed 2 bases from V and 9 bases from J; junction bases left unmatched: 5. The CDR3 loop reads CASSVQTGTEQFF. The CDR3 region has the DNA TGTGCCAGCAGCGTTCAGACAGGGACTGAGCAGTTCTTC.

The V call is TRBV7-2, the J call TRBJ2-3; TRBD2 matches at 8 bases. This CDR3 comprises 16 residues. The J segment lost 4 bases and the V segment lost 1 base, leaving 7 bases of the junction unmatched. Germline V CDR1 and CDR2: SGHTA, FQGNSA. The CDR3 here is CASSLGFGGAPDTQYF. The CDR3 coding sequence is TGTGCCAGCAGCTTAGGTTTCGGGGGGGCCCCAGATACGCAGTATTTT.

The chain joins TRBV5-6 to TRBJ2-3, with TRBD2 matching over 11 bases. CDR3 length: 16 residues. V lost 0 bases to trimming and J lost 2 bases; unmatched junction nucleotides: 2. The germline V gene has CDR1 SGHDT and CDR2 YYEEEE. DNA for the CDR3: TGTGCCAGCAGCTTGGGACTAGCGGGGTTCACAGATACGCAGTATTTT. It codes for CASSLGLAGFTDTQYF.

The chain joins TRBV7-3 to TRBJ2-3, with D perhaps TRBD1 (6 bases). CDR3 length: 14 amino acids. Germline V gives CDR1 SGHTA, CDR2 FQGTGA. Trimming left V 5 bases short and J 2 bases short, with 11 bases between. CDR3 nucleotides: TGTGCCAGCAGCCCTGGACAGACCACAGATACGCAGTATTTT. Encoded protein: CASSPGQTTDTQYF.

The rearrangement joins TRBV6-4 to TRBJ2-3; D gene uncertain. The CDR3 has 13 amino acids. With 5 bases removed from V and 0 bases from J, the gap between germline ends came to 6 bases. Germline lookup yields CDR1 MRHNA and CDR2 SNTAGT. The CDR3 loop reads CASSRGSTDTQYF. DNA for the CDR3: TGTGCCAGCAGTCGCGGCAGCACAGATACGCAGTATTTT.

The J gene is TRBJ2-7, the V gene TRBV2, with unresolved D. Trimming pared 8 bases from V and 3 bases from J, leaving 11 bases between. The CDR3 covers 12 residues. CDR1 SNHLY and CDR2 FYNNEI come from the germline V gene. CDR3 in amino acids: CASAWHFYEQYF. The CDR3 DNA sequence: TGTGCCAGCGCTTGGCACTTCTACGAGCAGTACTTC.

This chain uses TRBV7-9 with TRBJ2-3; D not resolved. This CDR3 is 15 amino acids long. Trimming took off 1 base at V and 1 base at J, with 9 bases between the two ends. Germline V gene sequence: CDR1 SEHNR, CDR2 FQNEAQ (reference sequence). This CDR3 reads CASSLGGAGTDTQYF. The CDR3 bases are TGTGCCAGCAGCTTAGGAGGCGCGGGCACAGATACGCAGTATTTT.

CDR3 sequence: CASSRGLAQSYEQYF. The DNA for the CDR3 is TGTGCCAGCAGCCGAGGACTAGCGCAATCCTACGAGCAGTACTTC. The chain has TRBV7-6 and TRBJ2-7; TRBD2 agrees at 9 bases. Germline V lookup: CDR1 SGHVS, CDR2 FNYEAQ. Losses at the gene ends were 5 bases for V and 1 base for J; bases not matched to a gene: 6. The length of the CDR3 is 15 residues.